The clone carrying this T cell receptor (beta chain) occurred a few times. Its specificity is unknown. This record comes from a study of T-cell reconstitution after alpha-beta-depleted transplantation in children. Preparation of the TCRbeta library used unique molecular identifiers. One entry per CDR3 protein results from TCRdb running MiXCR on the PCR reads. The sample lists 500,000 to 650,000 distinct CDR3 sequences; roughly 13% were seen once. Trimming left V 6 bases short and J 0 bases short, with 12 bases between. Germline CDR1 reads SNHLY; CDR2 reads FYNNEI. The CDR3 spans 14 residues. Notes on the study in general: T-cell numbers and diversity, one year after transplant, stemmed largely from T cells that were newly produced. Reportedly, only several hundred clones from non-depleted graft cells drove alpha-beta T-cell counts at about two months.

Sample: PBMCs, mostly from graft donor cells, taken 360 days after TCRalphabeta/CD19-depleted stem cell transplant. The TCR originated in a male patient younger than 18 who had a stem cell transplant for acute myeloid leukemia, so the T cells may come from the graft donor. V usage is TRBV2 and J usage is TRBJ2-7; TRBD1 is a possible D gene (5 bases). The CDR3 here is CASRKGVGSYEQYF. The CDR3 nucleotides are TGTGCCAGCAGGAAAGGGGTAGGCTCCTACGAGCAGTACTTC.